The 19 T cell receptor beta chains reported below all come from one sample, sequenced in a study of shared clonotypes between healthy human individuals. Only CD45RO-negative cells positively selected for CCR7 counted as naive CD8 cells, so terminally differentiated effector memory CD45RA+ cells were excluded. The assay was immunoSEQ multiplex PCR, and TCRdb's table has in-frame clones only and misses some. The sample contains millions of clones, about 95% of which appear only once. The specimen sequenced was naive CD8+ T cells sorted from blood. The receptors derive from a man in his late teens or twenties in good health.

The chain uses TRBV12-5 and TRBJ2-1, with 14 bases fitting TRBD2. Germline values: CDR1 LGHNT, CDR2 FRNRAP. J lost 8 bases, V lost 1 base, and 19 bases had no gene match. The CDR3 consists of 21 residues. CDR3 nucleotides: TGTGCTAGTGGTTTGGCCTCGGACCGCTGGACTAGCGGGAGGCCAAGGGATGAGCAGTTCTTC. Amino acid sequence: CASGLASDRWTSGRPRDEQFF. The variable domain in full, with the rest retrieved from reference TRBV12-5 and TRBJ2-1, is DARVTQTPRHKVTEMGQEVTMRCQPILGHNTVFWYRQTMMQGLELLAYFRNRAPLDDSGMPKDRFSAEMPDATLATLKIQPSEPRDSAVYFCASGLASDRWTSGRPRDEQFFGPGTRLTVL.

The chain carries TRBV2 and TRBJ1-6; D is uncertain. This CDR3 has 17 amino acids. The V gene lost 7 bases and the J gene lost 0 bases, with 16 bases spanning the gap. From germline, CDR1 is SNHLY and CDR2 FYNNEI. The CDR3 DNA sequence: TGTGCCAGCATGGGCACAGTAATCAACTCCTATAATTCACCCCTCCACTTT. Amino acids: CASMGTVINSYNSPLHF.

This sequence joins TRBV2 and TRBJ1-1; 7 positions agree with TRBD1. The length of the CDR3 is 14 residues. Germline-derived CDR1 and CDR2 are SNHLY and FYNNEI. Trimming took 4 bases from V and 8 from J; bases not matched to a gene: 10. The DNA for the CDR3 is TGTGCCAGCAGTGGGGACAGTACTCGTTTGGAAGCTTTCTTT. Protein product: CASSGDSTRLEAFF.

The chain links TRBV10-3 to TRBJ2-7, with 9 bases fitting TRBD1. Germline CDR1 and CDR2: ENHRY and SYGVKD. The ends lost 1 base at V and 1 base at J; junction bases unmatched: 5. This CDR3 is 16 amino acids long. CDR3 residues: CAISEWTGEFSYEQYF. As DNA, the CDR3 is TGTGCCATCAGTGAGTGGACAGGGGAGTTTTCCTACGAGCAGTACTTC.

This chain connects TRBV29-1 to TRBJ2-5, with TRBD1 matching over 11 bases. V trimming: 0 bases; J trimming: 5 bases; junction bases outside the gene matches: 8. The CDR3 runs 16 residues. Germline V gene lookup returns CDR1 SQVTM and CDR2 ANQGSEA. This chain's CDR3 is CSVEDQSDRGQETQYF. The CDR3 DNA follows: TGCAGCGTTGAAGATCAGTCGGACAGGGGGCAGGAGACCCAGTACTTC.

The CDR3 nucleotides read TGTGCCAGCAGCTTGTCAGGGAACGACTACGAGCAGTACTTC. This encodes CASSLSGNDYEQYF. The chain has TRBV7-9 and TRBJ2-7, with a weak D call TRBD1 (5 bases). There are 14 residues in the CDR3. CDR1 SEHNR and CDR2 FQNEAQ come from the germline V gene (reference sequence). The V end lost 3 bases, the J end lost 3 bases, and 12 bases lay between the germline ends. Based on the CDR3 plus reference TRBV7-9 and TRBJ2-7, the full variable domain is DTGVSQNPRHKITKRGQNVTFRCDPISEHNRLYWYRQTLGQGPEFLTYFQNEAQLEKSRLLSDRFSAERPKGSFSTLEIQRTEQGDSAMYLCASSLSGNDYEQYFGPGTRLTVT.

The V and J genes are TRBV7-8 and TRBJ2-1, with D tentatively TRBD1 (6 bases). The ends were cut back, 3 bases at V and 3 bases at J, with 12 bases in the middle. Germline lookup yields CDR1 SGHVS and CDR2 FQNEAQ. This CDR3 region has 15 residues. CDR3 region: CASSFGQNFYNEQFF. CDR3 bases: TGTGCCAGCAGCTTCGGACAGAATTTCTACAATGAGCAGTTCTTC.

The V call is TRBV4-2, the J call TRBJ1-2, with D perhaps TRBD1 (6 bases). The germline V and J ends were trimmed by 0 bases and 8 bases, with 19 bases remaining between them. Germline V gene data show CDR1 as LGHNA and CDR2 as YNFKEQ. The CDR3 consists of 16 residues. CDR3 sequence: CASSQDGVKQGDGYTF. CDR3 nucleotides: TGTGCCAGCAGCCAAGATGGGGTTAAACAGGGTGACGGCTACACCTTC.

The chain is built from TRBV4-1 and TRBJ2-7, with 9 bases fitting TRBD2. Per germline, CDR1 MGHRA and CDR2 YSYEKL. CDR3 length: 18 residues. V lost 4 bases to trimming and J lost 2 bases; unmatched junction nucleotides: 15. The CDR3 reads CASSLISLAGVQPYEQYF. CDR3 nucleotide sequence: TGCGCCAGCAGCCTCATTTCCTTAGCGGGGGTTCAGCCCTACGAGCAGTACTTC.

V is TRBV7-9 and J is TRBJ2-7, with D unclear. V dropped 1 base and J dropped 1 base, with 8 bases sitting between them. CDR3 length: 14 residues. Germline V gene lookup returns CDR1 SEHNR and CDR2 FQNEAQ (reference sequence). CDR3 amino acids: CASSLGQVSYEQYF. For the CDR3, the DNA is TGTGCCAGCAGCTTAGGTCAGGTTTCCTACGAGCAGTACTTC.

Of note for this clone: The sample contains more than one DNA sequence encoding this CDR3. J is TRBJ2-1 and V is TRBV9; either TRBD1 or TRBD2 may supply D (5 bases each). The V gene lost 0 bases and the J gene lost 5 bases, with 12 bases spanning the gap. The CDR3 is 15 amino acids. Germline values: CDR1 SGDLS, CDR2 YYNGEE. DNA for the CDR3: TGTGCCAGCAGCGTAGGTGGGGGACCCGACAATGAGCAGTTCTTC. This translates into CASSVGGGPDNEQFF.

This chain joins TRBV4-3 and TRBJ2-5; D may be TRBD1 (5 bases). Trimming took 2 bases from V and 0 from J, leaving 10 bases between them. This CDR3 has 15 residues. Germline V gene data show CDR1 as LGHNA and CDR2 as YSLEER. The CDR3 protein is CASSQSREYQETQYF. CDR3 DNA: TGCGCCAGCAGCCAATCCAGGGAATACCAAGAGACCCAGTACTTC.

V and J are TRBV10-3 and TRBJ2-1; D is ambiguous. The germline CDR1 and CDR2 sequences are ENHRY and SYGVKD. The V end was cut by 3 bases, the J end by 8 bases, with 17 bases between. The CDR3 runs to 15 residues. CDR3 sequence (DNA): TGTGCCATCAGTGATCCGGAAGTATTAAGGGATGAGCAGTTCTTC. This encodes CAISDPEVLRDEQFF.

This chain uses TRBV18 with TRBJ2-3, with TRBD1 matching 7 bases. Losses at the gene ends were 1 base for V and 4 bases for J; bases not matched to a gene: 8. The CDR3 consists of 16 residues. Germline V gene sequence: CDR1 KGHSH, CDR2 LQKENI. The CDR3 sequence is CASSPRRGREADTQYF. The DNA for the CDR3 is TGTGCCAGCTCACCACGAAGGGGGCGAGAGGCAGATACGCAGTATTTT.

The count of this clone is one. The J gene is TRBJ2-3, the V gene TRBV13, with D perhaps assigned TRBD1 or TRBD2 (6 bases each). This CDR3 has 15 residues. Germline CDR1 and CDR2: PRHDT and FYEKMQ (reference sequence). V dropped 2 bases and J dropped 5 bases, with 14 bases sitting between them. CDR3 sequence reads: CASSLTSGAGDTQYF. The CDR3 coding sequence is TGTGCCAGCAGCTTAACCTCGGGGGCGGGAGATACGCAGTATTTT.

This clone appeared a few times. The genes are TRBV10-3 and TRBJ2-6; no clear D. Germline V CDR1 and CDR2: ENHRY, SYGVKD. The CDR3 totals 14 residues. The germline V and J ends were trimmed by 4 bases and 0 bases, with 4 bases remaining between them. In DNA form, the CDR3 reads TGTGCCATCAGTGCAAGCTCTGGGGCCAACGTCCTGACTTTC. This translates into CAISASSGANVLTF.

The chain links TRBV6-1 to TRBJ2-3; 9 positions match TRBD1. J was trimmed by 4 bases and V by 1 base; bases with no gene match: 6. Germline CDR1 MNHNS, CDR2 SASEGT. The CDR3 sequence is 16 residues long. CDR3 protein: CASSEEGTGIADTQYF. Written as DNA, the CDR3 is TGTGCCAGCAGTGAAGAGGGGACAGGGATCGCAGATACGCAGTATTTT.

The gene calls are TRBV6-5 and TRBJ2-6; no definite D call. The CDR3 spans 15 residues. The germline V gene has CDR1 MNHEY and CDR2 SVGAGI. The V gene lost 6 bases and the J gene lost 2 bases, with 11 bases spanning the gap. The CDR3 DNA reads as TGTGCCAGCAGCCGGATTTACACTGGGGCCAACGTCCTGACTTTC. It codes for CASSRIYTGANVLTF.

The CDR3 is CASTASQGAVTYEQYF. In nucleotides, the CDR3 is TGTGCCAGCACCGCTTCTCAGGGGGCCGTTACCTACGAGCAGTACTTC. The chain uses TRBV27 and TRBJ2-7, with 8 nucleotides matching TRBD1. Germline V gene sequence: CDR1 MNHEY, CDR2 SMNVEV (reference sequence). The CDR3 is made up of 16 amino acids. Germline trimming cut 7 bases from V and 2 bases from J; bases unmatched to any gene: 13.